This T cell receptor (beta chain) was sequenced for a study of shared clonotypes between healthy human individuals (TCRdb year 2020). Background for the entire study: A couple of women and a few men aged 18 to 49 years were included in the cohort. For each donor, CD4 naive and CD4 memory were each run on three plates, CD8 naive on two plates, and CD8 memory on one plate. Blood TCR repertoires of about 5 healthy adults were deeply sequenced to estimate repertoire size and the extent of clonotype sharing between individuals. To increase sequencing depth and limit assay-specific biases, different laboratories used diverse techniques to prepare libraries and sequence TCR repertoires. Leukapheresis yielded between about 0.8 and 8.9 billion PBMCs per donor.

Points on this clone: Its cognate antigen has yet to be identified. No much larger clone is present one base from it, and per-base qualities are unavailable.

What the authors observed across the whole study: Naive subsets generally had larger estimated clonotype richness than memory subsets did. Pairwise subsampling indicated that sequencing depth was expected to affect the degree of clonotype sharing among donors. Sampling was restricted to blood, and TCR repertoires in tissue are likely to differ from TCR repertoires in blood. Because the study included a small number of donors, the genetic and exposure-history diversity represented was limited. Higher generation probabilities were observed for clonotypes shared by all four sorted-subset donors than for non-shared clonotypes. Incomplete sequencing was indicated by rarefaction of sorted-subset datasets, despite the large sequencing depth. When several donors were compared, the shared fraction of clonotypes was roughly 4.8% for naive CD4, 3.5% for naive CD8, more than 2% for memory CD4, and 0.4% for memory CD8.

Using the deep immunoSEQ assay, multiplex PCR amplified TCR CDR3 regions from genomic DNA. Extracted genomic DNA from each cell subset was distributed evenly across all wells of several immunoSEQ 96-well plates, and each plate was treated as a replicate. For sorted subsets, each replicate PCR was loaded with roughly 0.2 ug genomic DNA, equivalent to some 27,000 T cell genomes. The purified libraries were quantified using a Qubit 3.0 fluorometer, sized with a Bioanalyzer 2100, and then quantified again using the KAPA Library Quantification kit. Each immunoSEQ 96-well plate was sequenced on its own single-read 150-cycle Illumina NextSeq 550 flow cell. The study's processing was this. Because only junctional sequences without quality scores were contained in the immunoSEQ output, filtering matching that applied to full-length reads could not be performed. To assign V/J genes and CDR3, sequences were annotated against IMGT germline references using PyIR, a Python wrapper for IgBLAST v1.9. Reads with weak V/J assignments (E-value above 1e-6), missing CDR3, stop codons, out-of-frame junctions, or ambiguous translated residues were removed. A V3J clonotype was defined by an identical inferred V gene, J gene, and CDR3 amino acid sequence. To compute the percentage overlap between repertoires, the number of shared unique clonotypes was divided by the size of the smaller repertoire. RTK rarefaction, the Chao1 estimator, and Recon v2.1 estimates of unobserved clonotypes were used to assess repertoire richness. Generation probabilities for all TCRbeta clonotypes obtained by the gDNA method from a few donors were computed using OLGA. The immuneACCESS repertoire file appears here via TCRdb, limited to in-frame rearrangements. These files lack a portion of the clones; in checked studies, under half of the deficit traces to unresolved V genes, and the cause of the others is not known. The D gene and trimming were derived from the DNA, and the V and J assignments and clone size from that table. Counted in this sample were 2.3 million or so clones; 85% to 95% of them appeared once. Approximately 0.4% of the sample is in the top ten clones.

The donors were healthy, HIV-negative adults who had no recently reported acute infections or vaccinations. Only Caucasian adults living in Nashville, Tennessee, USA were represented among the donors. CD4+ T cells were enriched through magnetic negative selection, after which naive cells were positively selected on CD45RA and the remaining negative fraction served as the memory subset. Blood was obtained by leukapheresis, after which PBMCs were separated by Ficoll-Histopaque density gradient centrifugation and cryopreserved in liquid nitrogen vapor phase. Purity and quantity of every magnetically sorted T cell population were checked by analytical flow cytometry. Genomic DNA was isolated from every sorted fraction and measured by UV absorbance on a Nanodrop 2000c. Spanning cysteine to phenylalanine, the CDR3 consists of 15 amino acids. Only the CDR3 portion is preserved as DNA: 45 bases, with reading frame beginning at the first base.

The sequenced sample was naive CD4+ T cells from PBMCs. The sample's cell subset or site label is to be understood as: CD45RA+ positively selected. The rearranged segments are TRBV21-1 and TRBJ1-2. TRBV21-1 is a pseudogene segment. This clonotype was obtained from a man younger than 30 in good health. Some clones in this sample may be carry-over from other donors' samples. The DNA is as follows: TGTGCCAGCAGCAAAGTGAATCGGATTAACTATGGCTACACCTTC. It codes for CASSKVNRINYGYTF.